The rows below give T cell receptor beta chains drawn from one sample of a study of T cell repertoires in cytomegalovirus infection. Which antigens these TCRs recognize remains unknown. MiXCR was run by TCRdb on the reads, yielding one entry per CDR3 protein. There are hundreds of thousands of distinct CDR3 sequences in the sample; around 32% occur only once, and about 20% lies in the top ten. Sequenced here: cultured PBMCs, sampled from culture after CMV antigen stimulation. These receptors all stem from a human donor in good health (CMV status not recorded). Some clones in this sample may be carry-over from other donors' samples. Both conserved end residues are part of each CDR3. The D gene is left open where the match is weak. Clone size appears in some rows only: once, few, many, or a class for an expanded clone.

J: TRBJ1-5
D: .
V: TRBV7-2
size: many
DNA: TGTGCCAGCAGCCCCGGTACAGCAGATCAGCCCCAGCATTTT
CDR3: CASSPGTADQPQHF

J: TRBJ2-2
D: TRBD1
V: TRBV6-6
size: .
DNA: TGTGCCAGCAGGGGGACAGGGGGCTCCGGGGAGCTGTTTTTT
CDR3: CASRGTGGSGELFF

J: TRBJ2-1
D: TRBD2
V: TRBV19
size: .
DNA: TGTGCCAGTACTCTCCCCGGAGGGGTAGCGGGGGGGTCTGAGCAGTTCTTC
CDR3: CASTLPGGVAGGSEQFF

J: TRBJ2-6
D: TRBD1
V: TRBV7-9
size: .
DNA: TGTGCCAGCAGTCCCGGGACAGGGATATCTGGGGCCAACGTCCTGACTTTC
CDR3: CASSPGTGISGANVLTF

J: TRBJ2-7
D: .
V: TRBV5-1
size: once
DNA: TGCCCCAGCTCTATGGGTCGAGGGTTACGTCTGGTTTCCTACGAGCAGTACTTC
CDR3: CPSSMGRGLRLVSYEQYF

J: TRBJ2-3
D: TRBD2
V: TRBV27
size: .
DNA: TGTGCCAGCAGTTTGCGCGCGGGGAGGGAAGATACGCAGTATTTT
CDR3: CASSLRAGREDTQYF

J: TRBJ2-7
D: .
V: TRBV7-9
size: .
DNA: TGTGCCAGCAGCTTTCTGGACAGCTCCTACGAGCAGTACTTC
CDR3: CASSFLDSSYEQYF

J: TRBJ2-5
D: TRBD1
V: TRBV15
size: .
DNA: TGTGCCACCAGCAGCAGGGGACAGGGTAGCCAAGAGACCCAGTACTTC
CDR3: CATSSRGQGSQETQYF

J: TRBJ2-7
D: .
V: TRBV4-1
size: .
DNA: TGCGCCAGCAGCCAAGATCCCATTAGTGCCTACGAGCAGTACTTC
CDR3: CASSQDPISAYEQYF

J: TRBJ1-4
D: TRBD1
V: TRBV12-3/TRBV12-4
size: .
DNA: TGTGCCAGCAGCTTCCCGGTGGGACAGGGGGTCCCGCCTAATGAAAAACTGTTTTTT
CDR3: CASSFPVGQGVPPNEKLFF

J: TRBJ1-1
D: .
V: TRBV10-3
size: few
DNA: TGTGCCACCAGAACAGGGACCACTGAAGCTTTCTTT
CDR3: CATRTGTTEAFF

J: TRBJ1-1
D: .
V: TRBV6-1
size: .
DNA: TGTGCCACCAAAATTGGGGAGTTGGCGGATGAAGCTTTCTTT
CDR3: CATKIGELADEAFF

J: TRBJ1-2
D: .
V: TRBV7-2
size: few
DNA: TGTGCCAGCAGCACACCCCAGGGGTTGGTTGGCTATGGCTACACCTTC
CDR3: CASSTPQGLVGYGYTF

J: TRBJ2-3
D: .
V: TRBV7-2
size: many
DNA: TGTGCCAGCAGCTCCCGAGCCCAGATGTTTTCATATTTT
CDR3: CASSSRAQMFSYF

J: TRBJ2-1
D: TRBD2
V: TRBV7-9
size: .
DNA: TGTGCCAGCAGCTTAAAAAGCGGGAGCTCTTGGAAGGTGAATGAGCAGTTCTTC
CDR3: CASSLKSGSSWKVNEQFF

J: TRBJ2-1
D: TRBD2
V: TRBV5-6
size: .
DNA: TGTGCCAGCAGCTCCAGCGGGGGGAACAATGAGCAGTTCTTC
CDR3: CASSSSGGNNEQFF

J: TRBJ2-5
D: .
V: TRBV6-5
size: .
DNA: TGTGCCAGCAGTCATCTTCTTGCGAAAGAGACCCAGTACTTC
CDR3: CASSHLLAKETQYF

J: TRBJ1-5
D: .
V: TRBV19
size: .
DNA: TGTGCCAGTATTCAGGGCTGGAATCAGCCCCAGCATTTT
CDR3: CASIQGWNQPQHF

J: TRBJ1-6
D: .
V: TRBV27
size: .
DNA: TGTGCCAGCAGTTCCATGCAGGGTGTTGGGAATTCACCCCTCCACTTT
CDR3: CASSSMQGVGNSPLHF

J: TRBJ2-3
D: .
V: TRBV7-2
size: many
DNA: TGTGCCAGCAGCTTAGAACTGCCCCCAGATACGCAGTATTTT
CDR3: CASSLELPPDTQYF

J: TRBJ2-5
D: .
V: TRBV12-3/TRBV12-4
size: .
DNA: TGTGCCAGCAGGGACACCTCGTACCAAGAGACCCAGTACTTC
CDR3: CASRDTSYQETQYF

J: TRBJ1-1
D: .
V: TRBV5-6
size: .
DNA: TGTGCCAGCAGCTTCGACAGTAACACTGAAGCTTTCTTT
CDR3: CASSFDSNTEAFF